This TCR beta chain was captured in a study of lymphopenia after photon versus proton radiotherapy. The CDR3 is 18 residues long. The germline gives CDR1 SGHTA, CDR2 FQGTGA. V gave up 2 bases and J gave up 1 base, with 19 bases separating them. Concerning this clone itself: Its specificity is unknown.

Study observations and caveats: Authors raise, but do not show, better survival with proton therapy.

Measured with immunoSEQ multiplex PCR; TCRdb has only the in-frame clones, and not every one. The sample has some 28,000 clones; 81% are singletons. The source is a man between 50 and 59 years old with gastric cancer. J is TRBJ2-3 and V is TRBV7-3; tentatively, D is TRBD1 (6 bases). This sample comprised peripheral blood, obtained from a patient treated with photon-based radiotherapy. The CDR3 nucleotides read TGTGCCAGCAGCTTAGAGGAAGTAGGGGGTGTTGGCACAGATACGCAGTATTTT. It is translated as CASSLEEVGGVGTDTQYF. Filled out from reference TRBV7-3 and TRBJ2-3, the complete variable domain reads GAGVSQTPSNKVTEKGKYVELRCDPISGHTALYWYRQSLGQGPEFLIYFQGTGAADDSGLPNDRFFAVRPEGSVSTLKIQRTERGDSAVYLCASSLEEVGGVGTDTQYFGPGTRLTVL.